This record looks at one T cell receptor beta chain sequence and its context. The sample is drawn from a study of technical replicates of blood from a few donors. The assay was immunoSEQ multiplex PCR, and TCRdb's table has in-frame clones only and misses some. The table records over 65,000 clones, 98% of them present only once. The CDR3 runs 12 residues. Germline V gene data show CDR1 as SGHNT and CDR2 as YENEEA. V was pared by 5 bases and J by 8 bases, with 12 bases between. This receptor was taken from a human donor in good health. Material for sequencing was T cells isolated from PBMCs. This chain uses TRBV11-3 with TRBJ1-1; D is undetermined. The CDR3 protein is CASSKTRPEAFF. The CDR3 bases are TGTGCCAGCAGCAAGACACGTCCCGAAGCTTTCTTT.